Given below is one TCR beta chain in context. The source of the sample is a study of blood T cell repertoires in COVID-19. Overall study context: Specimens from acute and convalescent COVID-19 originated in the United States, Italy and Spain.

As handled by the study authors: Amplification of reference gene primers was used by the study to estimate nucleated cell counts. Clones were read by immunoSEQ multiplex PCR, and TCRdb kept only the in-frame ones, dropping some. V, J and clone size reflect that table, while D and trimming were determined from the DNA. The sample lists about 260,000 clones; roughly nine tenths were seen once. Germline trimming cut 5 bases from V and 7 bases from J; bases unmatched to any gene: 13. Germline loops: CDR1 SGHVS, CDR2 FNYEAQ. The length of the CDR3 is 15 residues. The sample taken for sequencing was peripheral blood. The TCR originated in a man aged 60-69 years who had recovered from COVID-19. The rearrangement uses TRBV7-6 and TRBJ1-2; 7 bases are a match to TRBD1. The CDR3: CASSGSGQRSGGYTF. CDR3 DNA sequence: TGTGCCAGCAGCGGGTCGGGACAGCGTTCGGGTGGCTACACCTTC.